This is a list of T cell receptor beta chains from one sample in a study of spatial heterogeneity in lung cancer. TCRdb used MiXCR to reprocess the 5' RACE reads, holding one entry per CDR3 protein. The table includes about 48,000 distinct CDR3 sequences, about 5.8% detected once. The material sequenced was PBMCs, taken at surgery. The receptors here all came from a male donor with early-stage non-small cell lung cancer. CDR3s include the opening cysteine and the closing phenylalanine or tryptophan. D genes are given only for firm matches. Size is omitted from some rows. Given values are once, few, many or a class for expanded clones.

J gene,D gene,clone size,V gene,CDR3 DNA,CDR3 protein
TRBJ1-6,.,many,TRBV15,TGTGCCACCAGCCAACTGAATTCACCCCTCCACTTT,CATSQLNSPLHF
TRBJ2-4,.,many,TRBV4-1,TGCGCCAGCAGCCAAGATCGCGGGGCGCCCAGGGACTTC,CASSQDRGAPRDF
TRBJ2-5,TRBD2,.,TRBV19,TGTGCCAGTAGTCGAGCGGGAGTCGAGACCCAGTACTTC,CASSRAGVETQYF
TRBJ1-2,TRBD1,many,TRBV14,TGTGCCAGCAGCCACTCACAGGGGTCCCTCTATGGCTACACCTTC,CASSHSQGSLYGYTF
TRBJ2-3,.,many,TRBV12-3/TRBV12-4,TGTGCCAGCAGTACTCGGCGACTAGCAGATACGCAGTATTTT,CASSTRRLADTQYF
TRBJ2-1,.,many,TRBV12-3/TRBV12-4,TGTGCCAGCAGTTTTAGGCCCGCCGAGCAGTTCTTC,CASSFRPAEQFF
TRBJ2-3,.,many,TRBV5-1,TGCGCCAGCAGCTTGCCAGCCAGCACAGATACGCAGTATTTT,CASSLPASTDTQYF
TRBJ1-2,.,many,TRBV7-2,TGTGCCAGCAGCTTAAAGGGACAAAGCTATGGCTACACCTTC,CASSLKGQSYGYTF
TRBJ1-1,.,many,TRBV12-5,TGTGCTAGTGGTTTGGCGCCGAACACTGAAGCTTTCTTT,CASGLAPNTEAFF
TRBJ2-3,.,many,TRBV7-2,TGTGCCAGCAGCCACAGAGCGGATTCTAGCACAGATACGCAGTATTTT,CASSHRADSSTDTQYF
TRBJ2-1,.,many,TRBV20-1,TGCAGTGCTCGGGGGGACACTTACAATGAGCAGTTCTTC,CSARGDTYNEQFF
TRBJ1-5,.,many,TRBV30,TGTGCCTGGAGTGGTAGAACCGGGCCCCTCAATCAGCCCCAGCATTTT,CAWSGRTGPLNQPQHF
TRBJ2-7,.,many,TRBV6-1,TGTGCCAGCAGTGTTGCGGCAACCTACGAGCAGTACTTC,CASSVAATYEQYF
TRBJ2-1,.,many,TRBV6-2/TRBV6-3,TGTGCCAGCAGTCACTTGAGAAATGAGCAGTTCTTC,CASSHLRNEQFF
TRBJ2-3,TRBD1,many,TRBV5-8,TGTGCCAGCAGCGGACAGGGTGCAGATACGCAGTATTTT,CASSGQGADTQYF
TRBJ1-1,.,.,TRBV5-1,TGCGCCAGCAGCGGTCAGCAGGGAGAGAACACTGAAGCTTTCTTT,CASSGQQGENTEAFF
TRBJ2-7,.,many,TRBV28,TGTGCCAGCAGCGTTGGGAGGGGGGAGCAGTACTTC,CASSVGRGEQYF
TRBJ2-1,.,.,TRBV27,TGTGCCAGCAGTTTTGGTGATGAGCAGTTCTTC,CASSFGDEQFF
TRBJ2-5,TRBD2,many,TRBV20-1,TGCAGTGCTTGGACTAGCGCGGAGACCCAGTACTTC,CSAWTSAETQYF
TRBJ2-1,TRBD2,many,TRBV12-5,TGTGCTAGTGGTCCCCTAAAATTCCTAGCGGACCTTCTCCGGGGGCAGTTCTTC,CASGPLKFLADLLRGQFF